Below, one TCR beta chain is given with its context. This clone was found once. Its binding antigen is unknown. Nothing much larger sits one base from this clone, and base qualities are not available. One read is thin evidence. The data are from a study of metastatic and nonmetastatic thyroid tumors (dated by TCRdb to between 2020 and 2021). Study-level background: The researchers compared repertoires between peripheral blood samples and tumor or nodule tissue samples from patients with malignant or benign thyroid disease. The study at large found these results: In both blood and tumor samples, malignant tumors were reported to have significantly higher TCR beta diversity than benign nodules.

Library preparation used PCR. The sample was run on an Illumina HiSeq 4000. High-throughput sequencing was used to profile the CDR3 region of the TCR beta-chain in every patient. The original pipeline was this. A classifier to discriminate distant-metastatic papillary thyroid cancer patients was built from CDR3 differences across clinicopathological groups. To measure repertoire diversity the researchers used the Shannon index, while the Morisita-Horn index served to gauge how similar the tumor and blood repertoires were. In TCRdb, the public reads were trimmed at Q25 with fastp and aligned with MiXCR, with productive beta chains retained. TCRdb, not the authors, supplied the V and J calls. The sample profile shows tens of thousands of clones; about a sixth of them were found once. 3% to 3.5% of the sample lies in the top ten. No treatment had been received by any patient before thyroid surgery. The study retrospectively analysed patient clinical samples collected from the early 2010s to the late 2010s using T-cell receptor beta sequencing.

Taken from the germline V gene (reference sequence), the CDR1 and CDR2 loops are GTSNPN and SVGIG. The CDR3 covers 13 residues, taking in both the cysteine and the phenylalanine. CDR3 DNA only is kept here, 39 bases in frame from base 1. Compared with germline, V lacks 5 bases and J lacks 7 bases; bases without a gene match: 4. The rearranged chain carries TRBV30 and TRBJ1-6, with 8 bases in between that match TRBD1. Sequencing used blood. The clonotype was recovered from a female donor with papillary thyroid cancer or a benign thyroid nodule (not recorded which). Some clones in this sample may be carry-over from other donors' samples. The CDR3 protein sequence reads: CAWGDRGNSPLHF. The DNA reads as follows: TGTGCCTGGGGTGACAGGGGCAATTCACCCCTCCACTTT.